The 3 T cell receptor beta chains listed next were all sequenced from one sample in a study of shared clonotypes between healthy human individuals. Sequencing was performed with immunoSEQ multiplex PCR; in TCRdb, only in-frame clones are kept and a portion is missing. The top ten clones hold 0.5% to 0.65% of a sample with under 1,100,000 clones, about 80% of them seen once. Sequencing was performed on memory CD4+ T cells from PBMCs. Subset specified: CD45RA-negative fraction. Receptors originate from a man younger than 30 in good health. Some clones in this sample may be carry-over from other donors' samples.

The chain carries TRBV11-2 and TRBJ2-3; D may match TRBD1 or TRBD2 (6 bases each). The CDR3 extends over 14 amino acids. The germline V gene has CDR1 SGHAT and CDR2 FQNNGV. Trimming stripped 3 bases from V and 4 bases from J, with 11 bases between. The CDR3 region is CASSFRRGADTQYF. As DNA, the CDR3 is TGTGCCAGCAGCTTCCGGAGGGGGGCAGATACGCAGTATTTT.

V gene TRBV7-2 combines with J gene TRBJ2-2; D may be TRBD1 (5 bases). The CDR3 has 14 amino acids. Germline lookup yields CDR1 SGHTA and CDR2 FQGNSA. Deletions cut 7 bases from V and 8 bases from J, with 17 bases between. The CDR3 loop is CASTGLSMQGELFF. CDR3 nucleotides: TGTGCCAGCACAGGGCTTAGTATGCAGGGGGAGCTGTTTTTT.

V usage is TRBV6-5 and J usage is TRBJ2-2; 7 bases are a match to TRBD2. V shed 0 bases and J 4 bases; nucleotides not matched to a gene: 2. Germline lookup yields CDR1 MNHEY and CDR2 SVGAGI. CDR3 length equals 15 residues. The CDR3 loop reads CASSYSPSGTGELFF. In DNA form, the CDR3 reads TGTGCCAGCAGTTACTCGCCTAGCGGCACCGGGGAGCTGTTTTTT.